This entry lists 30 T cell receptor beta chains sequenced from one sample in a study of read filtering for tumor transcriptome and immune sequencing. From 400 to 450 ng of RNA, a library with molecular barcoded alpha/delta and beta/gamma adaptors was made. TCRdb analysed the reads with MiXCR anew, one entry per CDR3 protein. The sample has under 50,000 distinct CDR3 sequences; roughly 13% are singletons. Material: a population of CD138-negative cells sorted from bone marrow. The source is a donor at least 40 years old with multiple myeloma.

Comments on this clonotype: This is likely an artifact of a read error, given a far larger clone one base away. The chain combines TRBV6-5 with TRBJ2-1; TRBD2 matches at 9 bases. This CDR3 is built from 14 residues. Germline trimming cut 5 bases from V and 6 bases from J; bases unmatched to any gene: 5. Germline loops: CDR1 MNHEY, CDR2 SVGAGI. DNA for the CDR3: TGTGCCAGCAGTCGGGGCGGGAGGGGCAATGAGCAGTTCTTC. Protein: CASSRGGRGNEQFF.

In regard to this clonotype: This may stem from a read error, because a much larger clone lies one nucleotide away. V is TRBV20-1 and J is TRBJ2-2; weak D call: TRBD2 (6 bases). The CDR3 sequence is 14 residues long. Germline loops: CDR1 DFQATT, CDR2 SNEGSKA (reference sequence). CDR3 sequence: CSARRSGGTGGLFF. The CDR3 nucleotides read TGCAGTGCTAGACGCTCCGGCGGGACCGGGGGGCTGTTTTTT.

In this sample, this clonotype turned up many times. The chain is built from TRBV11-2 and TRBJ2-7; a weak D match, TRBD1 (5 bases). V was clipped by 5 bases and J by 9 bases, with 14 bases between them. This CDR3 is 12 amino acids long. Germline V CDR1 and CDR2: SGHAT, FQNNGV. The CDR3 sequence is CASSQEQVVQYF. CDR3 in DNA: TGTGCCAGCAGCCAAGAACAGGTAGTGCAGTACTTC. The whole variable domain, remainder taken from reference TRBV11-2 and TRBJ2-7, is EAGVAQSPRYKIIEKRQSVAFWCNPISGHATLYWYQQILGQGPKLLIQFQNNGVVDDSQLPKDRFSAERLKGVDSTLKIQPAKLEDSAVYLCASSQEQVVQYFGPGTRLTVT.

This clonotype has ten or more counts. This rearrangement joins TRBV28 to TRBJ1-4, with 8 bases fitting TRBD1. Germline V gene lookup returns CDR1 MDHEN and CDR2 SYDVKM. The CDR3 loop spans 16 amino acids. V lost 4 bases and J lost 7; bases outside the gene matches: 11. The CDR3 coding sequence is TGTGCCAGCAGTTCTCCCCCTCAGGGGGCGGGTGAAAAACTGTTTTTT. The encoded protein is CASSSPPQGAGEKLFF.

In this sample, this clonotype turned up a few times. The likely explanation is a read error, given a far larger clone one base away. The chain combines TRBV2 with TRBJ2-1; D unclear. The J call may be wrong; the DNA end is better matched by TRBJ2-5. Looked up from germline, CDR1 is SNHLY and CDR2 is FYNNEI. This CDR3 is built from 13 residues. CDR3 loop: CASSVGYQETQYF. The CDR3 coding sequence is TGTGCCAGCAGTGTCGGTTACCAAGAGACCCAGTACTTC.

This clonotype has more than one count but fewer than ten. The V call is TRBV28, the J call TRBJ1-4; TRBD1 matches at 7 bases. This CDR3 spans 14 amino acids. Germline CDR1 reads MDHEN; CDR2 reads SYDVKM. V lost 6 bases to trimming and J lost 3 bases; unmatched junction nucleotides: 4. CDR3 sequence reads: CASRAGTANEKLFF. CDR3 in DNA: TGTGCCAGCAGAGCAGGGACAGCTAATGAAAAACTGTTTTTT. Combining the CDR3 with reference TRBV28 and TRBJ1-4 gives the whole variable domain DVKVTQSSRYLVKRTGEKVFLECVQDMDHENMFWYRQDPGLGLRLIYFSYDVKMKEKGDIPEGYSVSREKKERFSLILESASTNQTSMYLCASRAGTANEKLFFGSGTQLSVL.

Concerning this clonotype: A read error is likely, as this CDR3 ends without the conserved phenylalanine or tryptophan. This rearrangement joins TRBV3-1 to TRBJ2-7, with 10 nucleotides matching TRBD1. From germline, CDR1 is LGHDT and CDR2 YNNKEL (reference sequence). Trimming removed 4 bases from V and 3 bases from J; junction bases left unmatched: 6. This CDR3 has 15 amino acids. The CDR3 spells CASSRGTGAGYEQYL. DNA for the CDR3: TGTGCCAGCAGCCGCGGGACAGGGGCAGGCTACGAGCAGTACCTC.

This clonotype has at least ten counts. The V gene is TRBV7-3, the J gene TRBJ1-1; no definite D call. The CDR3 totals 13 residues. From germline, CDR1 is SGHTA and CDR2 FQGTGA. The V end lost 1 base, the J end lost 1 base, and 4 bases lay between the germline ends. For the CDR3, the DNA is TGTGCCAGCAGCTTAAGTGCGAACACTGAAGCTTTCTTT. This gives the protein CASSLSANTEAFF. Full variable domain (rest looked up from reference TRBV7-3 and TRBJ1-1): GAGVSQTPSNKVTEKGKYVELRCDPISGHTALYWYRQSLGQGPEFLIYFQGTGAADDSGLPNDRFFAVRPEGSVSTLKIQRTERGDSAVYLCASSLSANTEAFFGQGTRLTVV.

This chain's CDR3 is CASSPGNQETQYF. CDR3 DNA: TGTGCCAGCTCACCGGGAAACCAAGAGACCCAGTACTTC. The chain links TRBV18 to TRBJ2-5; D ambiguous. The V gene's germline CDR1 is KGHSH and CDR2 LQKENI. The CDR3 is made up of 13 amino acids. Trimming left V 3 bases short and J 0 bases short, with 5 bases between.

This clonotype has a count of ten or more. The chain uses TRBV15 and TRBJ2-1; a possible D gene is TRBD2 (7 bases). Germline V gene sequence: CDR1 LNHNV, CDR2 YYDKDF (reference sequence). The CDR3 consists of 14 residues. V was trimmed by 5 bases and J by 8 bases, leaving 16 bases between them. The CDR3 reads CATSERDILYEQFF. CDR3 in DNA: TGTGCCACCAGCGAGCGGGACATTCTGTATGAGCAGTTCTTC.

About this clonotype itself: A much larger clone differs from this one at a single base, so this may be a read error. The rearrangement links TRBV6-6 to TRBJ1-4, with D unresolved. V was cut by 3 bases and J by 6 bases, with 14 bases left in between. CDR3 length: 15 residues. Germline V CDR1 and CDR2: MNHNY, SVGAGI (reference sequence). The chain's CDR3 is CASSYGQGFYEKLFF. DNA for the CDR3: TGTGCCAGCAGTTATGGGCAAGGCTTTTATGAAAAACTGTTTTTT.

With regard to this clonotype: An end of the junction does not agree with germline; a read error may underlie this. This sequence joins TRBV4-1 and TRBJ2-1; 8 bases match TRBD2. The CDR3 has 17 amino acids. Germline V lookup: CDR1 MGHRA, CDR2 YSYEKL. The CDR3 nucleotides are TGCGCCAGCGGCCAAGAATGGGGACTGGCGGGAGGCTATGAGCAGTTCTTC. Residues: CASGQEWGLAGGYEQFF.

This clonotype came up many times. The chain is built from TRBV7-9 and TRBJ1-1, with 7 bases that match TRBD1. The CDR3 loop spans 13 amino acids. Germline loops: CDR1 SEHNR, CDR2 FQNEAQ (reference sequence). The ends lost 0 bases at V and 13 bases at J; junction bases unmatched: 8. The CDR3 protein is CASSLAETGISFF. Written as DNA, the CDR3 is TGTGCCAGCAGCTTAGCGGAGACAGGGATTAGTTTCTTT.

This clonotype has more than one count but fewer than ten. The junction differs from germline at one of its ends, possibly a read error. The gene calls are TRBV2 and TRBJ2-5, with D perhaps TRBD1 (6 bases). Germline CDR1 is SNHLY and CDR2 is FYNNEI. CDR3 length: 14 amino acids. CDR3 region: CASRERDKQGTQYF. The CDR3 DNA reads TGTGCCAGCAGGGAAAGGGACAAGCAAGGGACCCAGTACTTC.

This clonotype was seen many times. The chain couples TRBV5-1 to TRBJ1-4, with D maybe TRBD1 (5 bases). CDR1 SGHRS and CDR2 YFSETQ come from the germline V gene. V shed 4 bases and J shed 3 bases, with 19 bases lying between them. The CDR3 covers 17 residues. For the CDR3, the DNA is TGCGCCAGCAGCGCCACACCGCAGGGCAGGGCTAATGAAAAACTGTTTTTT. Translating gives CASSATPQGRANEKLFF.

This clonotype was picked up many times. The CDR3 sequence is CASTGDRGWTGELFF. The DNA of the CDR3 is TGTGCCAGCACAGGGGACAGGGGATGGACCGGGGAGCTGTTTTTT. This sequence joins TRBV12-3 or TRBV12-4 and TRBJ2-2, with 10 bases fitting TRBD1. The CDR3 totals 15 residues. The J segment lost 5 bases and the V segment lost 7 bases, leaving 7 bases of the junction unmatched.

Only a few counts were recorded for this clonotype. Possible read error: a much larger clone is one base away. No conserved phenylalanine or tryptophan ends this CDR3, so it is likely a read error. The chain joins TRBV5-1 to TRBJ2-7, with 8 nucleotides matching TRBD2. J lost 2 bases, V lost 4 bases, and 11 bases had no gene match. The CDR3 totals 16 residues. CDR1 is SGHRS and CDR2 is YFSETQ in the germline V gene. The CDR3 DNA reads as TGCGCCAGCAGCCGGGACACTAGCGGAGGGCCCTACGAGCAGTACCTC. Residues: CASSRDTSGGPYEQYL.

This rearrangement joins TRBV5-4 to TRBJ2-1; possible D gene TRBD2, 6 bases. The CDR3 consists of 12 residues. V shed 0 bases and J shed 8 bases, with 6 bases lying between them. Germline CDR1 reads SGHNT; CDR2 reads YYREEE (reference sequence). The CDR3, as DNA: TGTGCCAGCAGCTTGGCGGGGGATGAGCAGTTCTTC. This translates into CASSLAGDEQFF.

The CDR3 sequence: CASSQPAGSGSETQYF. CDR3 DNA: TGTGCCAGCAGCCAGCCGGCGGGTAGCGGGAGCGAGACCCAGTACTTC. The chain combines TRBV4-2 with TRBJ2-5; the match to TRBD2 covers 9 bases. This CDR3 has 16 amino acids. V shed 3 bases, J shed 5 bases, and the junction held 10 bases outside the gene matches. Per the germline V gene, CDR1 is LGHNA and CDR2 is YNFKEQ.

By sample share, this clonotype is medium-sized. CDR3 DNA sequence: TGTGCCAGCAGTTTAGCGGGCAGCTCCTACAATGAGCAGTTCTTC. Translated, it gives CASSLAGSSYNEQFF. V is TRBV6-5 and J is TRBJ2-1; 7 bases are a match to TRBD2. After removal of 4 bases from V and 0 bases from J, the junction contained 3 bases not matched to a gene. CDR1 and CDR2 (germline): MNHEY, SVGAGI. The CDR3 is made up of 15 amino acids.

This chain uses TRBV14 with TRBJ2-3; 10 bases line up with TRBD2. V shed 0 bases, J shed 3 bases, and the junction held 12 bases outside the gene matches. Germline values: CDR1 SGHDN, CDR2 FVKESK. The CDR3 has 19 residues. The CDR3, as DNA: TGTGCCAGCAGCCAAGATTCTAGCGGGAGTCGTCGGAGAACAGATACGCAGTATTTT. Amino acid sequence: CASSQDSSGSRRRTDTQYF.

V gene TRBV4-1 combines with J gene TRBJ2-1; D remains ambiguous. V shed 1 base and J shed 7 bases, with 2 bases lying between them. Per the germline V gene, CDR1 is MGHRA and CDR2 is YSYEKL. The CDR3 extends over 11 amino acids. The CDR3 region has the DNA TGCGCCAGCAGCCAAGTAAATGAGCAGTTCTTC. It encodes CASSQVNEQFF.

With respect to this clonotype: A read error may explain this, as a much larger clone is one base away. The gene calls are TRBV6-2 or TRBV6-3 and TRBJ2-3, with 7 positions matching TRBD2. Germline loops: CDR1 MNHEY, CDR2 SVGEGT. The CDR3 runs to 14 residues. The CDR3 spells CASSEAGTTDAQYF. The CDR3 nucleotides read TGTGCCAGCAGTGAAGCGGGGACCACAGATGCGCAGTATTTT.

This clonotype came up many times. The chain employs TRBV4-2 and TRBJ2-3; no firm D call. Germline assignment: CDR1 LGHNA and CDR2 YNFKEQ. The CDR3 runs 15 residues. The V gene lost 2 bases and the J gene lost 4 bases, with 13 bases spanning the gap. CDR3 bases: TGTGCCAGCAGCCAACGATACGGCTCTGCAGATACGCAGTATTTT. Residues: CASSQRYGSADTQYF.

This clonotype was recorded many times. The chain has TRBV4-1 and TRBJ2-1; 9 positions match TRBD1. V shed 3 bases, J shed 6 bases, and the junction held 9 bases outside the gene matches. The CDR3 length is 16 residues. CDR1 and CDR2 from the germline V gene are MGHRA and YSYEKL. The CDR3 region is CASSHAGTGPANEQFF. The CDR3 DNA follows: TGCGCCAGCAGCCACGCCGGGACAGGGCCCGCCAATGAGCAGTTCTTC.

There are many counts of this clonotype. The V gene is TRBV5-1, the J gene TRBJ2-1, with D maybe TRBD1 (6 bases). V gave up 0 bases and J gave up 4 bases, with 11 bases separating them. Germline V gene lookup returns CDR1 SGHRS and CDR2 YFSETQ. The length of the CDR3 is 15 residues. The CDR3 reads CASSLEGHLYNEQFF. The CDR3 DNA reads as TGCGCCAGCAGCTTGGAGGGACACCTATACAATGAGCAGTTCTTC.

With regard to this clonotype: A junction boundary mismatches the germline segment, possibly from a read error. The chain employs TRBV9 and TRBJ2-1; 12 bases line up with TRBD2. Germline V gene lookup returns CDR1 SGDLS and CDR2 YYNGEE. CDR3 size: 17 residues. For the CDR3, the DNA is TGCGCCAGCAGCGCGCTAGCGGGAGGGATAGCCTACAATGAGCAGTCCTTC. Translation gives CASSALAGGIAYNEQSF.

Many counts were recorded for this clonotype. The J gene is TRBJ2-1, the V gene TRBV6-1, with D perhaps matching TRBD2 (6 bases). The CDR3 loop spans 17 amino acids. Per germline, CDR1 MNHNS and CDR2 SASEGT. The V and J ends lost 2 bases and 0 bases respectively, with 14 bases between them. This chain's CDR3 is CASSEWGSGSSYNEQFF. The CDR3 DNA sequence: TGTGCCAGCAGTGAATGGGGTAGCGGAAGCTCCTACAATGAGCAGTTCTTC.

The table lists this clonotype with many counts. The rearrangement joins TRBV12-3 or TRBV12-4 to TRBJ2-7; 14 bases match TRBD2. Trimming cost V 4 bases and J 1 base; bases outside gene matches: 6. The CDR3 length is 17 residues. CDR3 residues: CASSSGTSGSWSYEQYF. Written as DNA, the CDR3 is TGTGCCAGCAGTTCTGGGACTAGCGGGAGTTGGTCCTACGAGCAGTACTTC.

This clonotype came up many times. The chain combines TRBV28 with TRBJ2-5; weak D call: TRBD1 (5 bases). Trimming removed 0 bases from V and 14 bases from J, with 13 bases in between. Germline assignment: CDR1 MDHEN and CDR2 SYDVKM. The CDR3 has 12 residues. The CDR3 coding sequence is TGTGCCAGCAGTTTATGGAAATGGGGCGGTTACTTC. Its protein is CASSLWKWGGYF.